Sequencing of this TCR beta chain was carried out in a study of cytomegalovirus exposure and HLA in healthy donors. Study details: T cells numbering about 179 million yielded 95 million to 140 million unique TCR beta sequences in an earlier analysis. Of approximately 400 genotyped donors, about 81% clustered with self-reported Caucasian donors.

The CDR3 sequence is 17 residues long. Trimming took 8 bases from V and 6 from J, leaving 26 bases between them. Per germline, CDR1 SEHNR and CDR2 FQNEAQ (reference sequence). Study-level results: An analysis done earlier found most TCR beta V segments productive about 87% or about 30% of the time.

Remarks on this clone: Its specificity is unknown.

Primers included in the PCR were 60 Vbeta and 13 Jbeta primers. Sequenced by immunoSEQ multiplex PCR; TCRdb stores in-frame clones only, minus some. Of some 96,000 clones in the sample, roughly four fifths were seen once. Healthy bone marrow donors made up the donors. This sequence joins TRBV7-9 and TRBJ2-1; D is perhaps TRBD1 (6 bases). The source of this sequence is a woman aged 55-69 years in good health and CMV-seropositive. The sample was PBMCs. DNA for the CDR3: TGTGCCAGCGGAAAGGGGGTACCGCGGACGGGCTCCAATGAGCAGTTCTTC. Translated: CASGKGVPRTGSNEQFF.